This T cell receptor (beta chain) was captured by sequencing in a study of T cells after yellow fever vaccination. On the study more broadly: Preparing low-cell-number fractions relied on SMART-Seq v4 Ultra Low Input.

Findings and caveats of the study: Weaker, the secondary response had a peak occurring faster, on day 5 versus 15. CD4 and CD8 compartments shared a small share of clonotypes, likely from convergent recombination.

The CDR3 spans 13 residues. V shed 5 bases, J shed 7 bases, and the junction held 6 bases outside the gene matches. Template-switching 5'RACE yielded the TCR cDNA; a universal primer site and UMIs were added in the process. TCRdb processed the 5' RACE reads anew with MiXCR; each CDR3 protein has one entry. The sample comprises approximately 340,000 distinct CDR3 sequences, 8.5% to 9% of which are singletons, and approximately 19% rests with the top ten. About this clonotype itself: Its antigen is not known.

Sequencing was performed on PBMCs, taken on the day of the first yellow fever vaccination. The receptor was isolated from a man aged 18 to 30 who received the YFV17D yellow fever vaccine. The chain links TRBV12-3 or TRBV12-4 to TRBJ1-2; TRBD1 aligns across 8 bases. The CDR3 sequence: CASSKSGGPGYTF. CDR3 in DNA: TGTGCCAGCAGTAAGTCAGGGGGCCCTGGCTACACCTTC.